Below are 20 T cell receptor beta chains sequenced from a single sample in a study of beta chain features in type 1 diabetes. The authors reverse transcribed all of the isolated RNA, so sequencing captured expressed TCRB transcripts. Using immunoSEQ multiplex PCR, the repertoire was profiled, and TCRdb retains in-frame clones only, with some absent. Here the sample spans approximately 600,000 clones, roughly 12% being singletons. These receptors' targets are unknown. General study results and limits: All four CD4+ subsets from Type 1 diabetes patients carried moderately but significantly shorter TCRB CDR3s.

Material: naive CD4+ T cells from blood. The receptor source for this set is a man between 25 and 39 years old with type 1 diabetes.

V gene TRBV12-2 combines with J gene TRBJ1-6; no DNA check was done on the table's D call, TRBD1. TRBV12-2 is termed a pseudogene. This CDR3 region has 16 residues. The CDR3, as DNA: TGTGCAAGTCGCTTAGCACAGGGCAGAGGTGATTCACCCCTCCACTTT. Its translation is CASRLAQGRGDSPLHF.

In its sample, this clone was seen a few times. The chain links TRBV19 to TRBJ2-1, with 8 nucleotides matching TRBD2. This CDR3 has 16 amino acids. From germline, CDR1 is LNHDA and CDR2 SQIVND (reference sequence). V was clipped by 0 bases and J by 9 bases; unmatched bases: 10. The chain's CDR3 is CASSIDRAGASGEQFF. CDR3 DNA sequence: TGTGCCAGTAGTATAGATCGAGCGGGGGCCTCCGGTGAGCAGTTCTTC.

The V call is TRBV28, the J call TRBJ1-5; no clear D. The V gene lost 5 bases and the J gene lost 6 bases, with 11 bases spanning the gap. In germline, CDR1 is MDHEN, CDR2 SYDVKM. The CDR3 has 13 amino acids. The CDR3 DNA reads as TGTGCCAGCAGTATCATGGCCGTTCAGCCCCAGCATTTT. Amino acid sequence: CASSIMAVQPQHF.

CDR3 region: CASSPDRERLGTDTQYF. DNA for the CDR3: TGTGCCAGCAGTCCCGACAGGGAAAGGCTAGGCACAGATACGCAGTATTTT. The J gene is TRBJ2-3, the V gene TRBV28, with 7 bases aligning to TRBD1. CDR3 length: 17 amino acids. Germline V CDR1 and CDR2: MDHEN, SYDVKM. V gave up 5 bases and J gave up 1 base; unmatched junction bases: 12.

This clone has just a few counts. V is TRBV7-9 and J is TRBJ2-5, with a weak D call TRBD2 (5 bases). The CDR3 is 15 amino acids. The germline V and J ends were trimmed by 5 bases and 4 bases, with 17 bases remaining between them. Per the germline V gene, CDR1 is SEHNR and CDR2 is FQNEAQ (reference sequence). The CDR3 here is CASSPTGSSGETQYF. The DNA for the CDR3 is TGTGCCAGCAGCCCAACGGGGAGTAGTGGAGAGACCCAGTACTTC.

The CDR3 sequence: CASSASQANEAFF. The CDR3 nucleotides are TGTGCCAGCAGCGCCTCACAGGCAAATGAAGCTTTCTTT. The rearrangement uses TRBV9 and TRBJ1-1; a weak D match, TRBD1 (5 bases). Per the germline V gene, CDR1 is SGDLS and CDR2 is YYNGEE. CDR3 length: 13 residues. Between the trimmed V and J ends, which lost 3 bases and 7 bases, there was a span of 13 bases.

The sample holds a few counts of this clone. V usage is TRBV6-6 and J usage is TRBJ2-7; D ambiguous. CDR1 and CDR2 from the germline V gene are MNHNY and SVGAGI (reference sequence). V lost 8 bases and J lost 2, with 10 bases in between. This CDR3 has 12 amino acids. CDR3 protein: CASAKAAYEQYF. In DNA form, the CDR3 reads TGTGCCAGCGCGAAGGCGGCCTACGAGCAGTACTTC.

This clone was seen only a few times. The chain links TRBV1 to TRBJ1-2; TRBD1, as called in the table, went unchecked against the DNA. TRBV1 has pseudogene status. This CDR3 comprises 15 residues. In nucleotides, the CDR3 is TGCACCAGCAGCCATCAGGACAGGGGGCCCTATGGCTACACCTTC. Its translation is CTSSHQDRGPYGYTF.

The chain recombines TRBV19 with TRBJ1-2; 10 positions match TRBD1. Losses at the gene ends were 7 bases for V and 4 bases for J; bases not matched to a gene: 6. This CDR3 has 14 residues. In germline, CDR1 is LNHDA, CDR2 SQIVND (reference sequence). As DNA, the CDR3 is TGTGCCAGTATCGCGACAGGGGGCACCTATGGCTACACCTTC. Amino acids: CASIATGGTYGYTF.

This clone was seen a few times. The chain links TRBV29-1 to TRBJ2-1, with D possibly TRBD2 on 6 matching bases. In germline, CDR1 is SQVTM, CDR2 ANQGSEA. This CDR3 comprises 15 residues. V shed 1 base and J shed 9 bases, with 19 bases lying between them. CDR3 sequence reads: CSVEGGEVRGSEQFF. The CDR3 coding sequence is TGCAGCGTTGAAGGGGGGGAGGTGAGGGGCAGTGAGCAGTTCTTC.

This chain links TRBV9 with TRBJ1-4; D is unclear. This CDR3 has 13 residues. Trimming took 4 bases from V and 2 from J, leaving 6 bases between them. Germline values: CDR1 SGDLS, CDR2 YYNGEE. CDR3 amino acids: CASSSTTNEKLFF. As DNA, the CDR3 is TGTGCCAGCAGCTCTACCACTAATGAAAAACTGTTTTTT.

This clone was recorded a few times. In the same sample, other DNA sequences code for this CDR3. The chain couples TRBV7-3 to TRBJ2-2; D uncertain. Trimming took 2 bases from V and 3 from J, leaving 4 bases between them. Looked up from germline, CDR1 is SGHTA and CDR2 is FQGTGA. The CDR3 contains 13 residues. DNA of the CDR3: TGTGCCAGCAGCTTAGGGGACACCGGGGAGCTGTTTTTT. Its protein is CASSLGDTGELFF.

The chain carries TRBV7-9 and TRBJ2-7; 11 bases fit TRBD2. The J segment lost 5 bases and the V segment lost 5 bases, leaving 8 bases of the junction unmatched. The germline V gene has CDR1 SEHNR and CDR2 FQNEAQ (reference sequence). The CDR3 is 15 amino acids. CDR3 region: CASSPGTSGFNEQYF. The CDR3 coding sequence is TGTGCCAGCAGCCCCGGGACTAGCGGTTTCAACGAGCAGTACTTC. The whole variable domain, filled in from reference TRBV7-9 and TRBJ2-7, reads DTGVSQNPRHKITKRGQNVTFRCDPISEHNRLYWYRQTLGQGPEFLTYFQNEAQLEKSRLLSDRFSAERPKGSFSTLEIQRTEQGDSAMYLCASSPGTSGFNEQYFGPGTRLTVT.

This rearrangement joins TRBV7-3 to TRBJ2-5; weak D call: TRBD1 (6 bases). Per germline, CDR1 SGHTA and CDR2 FQGTGA. V was clipped by 3 bases and J by 2 bases, with 7 bases between them. The CDR3 is 13 residues long. The CDR3 reads CASSFGQQETQYF. DNA of the CDR3: TGTGCCAGCAGCTTTGGACAGCAAGAGACCCAGTACTTC.

The rearrangement uses TRBV18 and TRBJ2-7; D ambiguous. This CDR3 region has 13 residues. The germline V gene encodes CDR1 KGHSH and CDR2 LQKENI. V was trimmed by 3 bases and J by 0 bases, leaving 6 bases between them. The CDR3 protein is CASSPNYSYEQYF. CDR3 sequence (DNA): TGTGCCAGCTCACCGAACTACTCCTACGAGCAGTACTTC.

This chain links TRBV6-5 with TRBJ2-1, with unresolved D. CDR1 MNHEY and CDR2 SVGAGI come from the germline V gene. V was pared by 0 bases and J by 2 bases, with 5 bases between. The CDR3 consists of 14 residues. The CDR3 nucleotides are TGTGCCAGCAGTTACTCAGGGCCCTACAATGAGCAGTTCTTC. This encodes CASSYSGPYNEQFF.

This rearrangement joins TRBV7-9 to TRBJ1-2; a weak D match, TRBD1 (5 bases). The CDR3 is 15 amino acids. The ends were cut back, 8 bases at V and 5 bases at J, with 21 bases in the middle. CDR1 is SEHNR and CDR2 is FQNEAQ in the germline V gene (reference sequence). Here the CDR3 reads CASGAEGSRPYGYTF. The CDR3 DNA is TGTGCCAGCGGGGCCGAAGGCAGCCGACCTTATGGCTACACCTTC.

This chain links TRBV19 with TRBJ1-5; 7 positions match TRBD1. The junction had 6 bases not matched to a gene; V was cut back by 7 bases and J by 0 bases. CDR1 and CDR2 from the germline V gene are LNHDA and SQIVND (reference sequence). There are 15 residues in the CDR3. This CDR3 is CASIRQGYSNQPQHF. The CDR3 coding sequence is TGTGCCAGTATTAGACAGGGTTATAGCAATCAGCCCCAGCATTTT.

This clone was recorded a few times. CDR3 sequence reads: CASITGMGSYEQYF. The CDR3 DNA sequence: TGTGCCAGCATAACCGGGATGGGCTCCTACGAGCAGTACTTC. The genes are TRBV6-6 and TRBJ2-7; a weak D match, TRBD2 (5 bases). This CDR3 has 14 residues. Germline CDR1 and CDR2: MNHNY and SVGAGI (reference sequence). V was pared by 7 bases and J by 0 bases, with 13 bases between.

As DNA, the CDR3 is TGCGCCAGCAGCCAAGTCTTAGCGGGGTCTGGCTACACCTTC. Its translation: CASSQVLAGSGYTF. The chain is built from TRBV4-3 and TRBJ1-2; D is unclear. The V end lost 1 base, the J end lost 7 bases, and 13 bases lay between the germline ends. Germline CDR1 and CDR2: LGHNA and YSLEER. The CDR3 sequence is 14 residues long.